The clone carrying this T cell receptor beta chain was recorded a few times. The sample is drawn from a study of cytomegalovirus exposure and HLA in healthy donors. With 60 Vbeta and 13 Jbeta primers, the PCR was carried out. Libraries were prepared by immunoSEQ multiplex PCR; TCRdb keeps only in-frame clonotypes and omits some of them. The data show 150,000 to 170,000 clones, around 75% seen once. CDR1 and CDR2 (germline): SGHTA, FQGTGA. CDR3 length equals 15 residues. V was shortened by 2 bases and J by 5 bases, with 13 bases between the two germline ends. Sequencing was carried out using PBMCs. This receptor was identified in a man in his thirties or forties in good health and CMV-seropositive. V and J are TRBV7-3 and TRBJ2-1, with D possibly being TRBD2 (6 bases). In DNA, the CDR3 is TGTGCCAGCAGCTTATTAGCTAGCGCGAACAATGAGCAGTTCTTC. Amino acids: CASSLLASANNEQFF.